These 27 T cell receptor beta chains were sequenced from one sample in a study of radiotherapy plus CTLA-4 blockade in lung cancer. Only in-frame clones appear in the TCRdb table, and some are missing; sequencing was by immunoSEQ multiplex PCR. The data show approximately 67,000 clones, approximately 80% seen once. The specimen comprised peripheral blood, sampled from a patient treated with radiotherapy plus ipilimumab. Source of these receptors: a human donor with non-small cell lung cancer who had a partial response to radiotherapy plus ipilimumab.

The gene calls are TRBV2 and TRBJ1-5; 12 bases map to TRBD1. This CDR3 spans 16 amino acids. Germline assignment: CDR1 SNHLY and CDR2 FYNNEI. The V gene end was trimmed by 6 bases and the J gene end by 2 bases; junction bases not matched to a gene: 5. The CDR3 DNA reads as TGTGCCAGCAGAAGGGGGACAGGGGGCGGCAATCAGCCCCAGCATTTT. Translating gives CASRRGTGGGNQPQHF.

The chain is built from TRBV5-1 and TRBJ2-2, with D maybe TRBD2 (5 bases). CDR3 length equals 14 residues. The V and J ends lost 3 bases and 10 bases respectively, with 16 bases between them. CDR1 and CDR2 from the germline V gene are SGHRS and YFSETQ. Here the CDR3 DNA reads TGCGCCAGCAGCTCCGGGGATGGAGCCGCGGAGCTGTTTTTT. Translating it yields CASSSGDGAAELFF.

The chain links TRBV28 to TRBJ2-7; D perhaps matches TRBD2 (5 bases). V was trimmed by 2 bases and J by 4 bases, leaving 6 bases between them. Looked up from germline, CDR1 is MDHEN and CDR2 is SYDVKM. The CDR3 sequence is 12 residues long. The CDR3 region has the DNA TGTGCCAGCAGTTTACGGACTTACGAGCAGTACTTC. Its translation is CASSLRTYEQYF.

The rearrangement links TRBV19 to TRBJ2-1; 8 nucleotides line up with TRBD2. Germline CDR1 and CDR2: LNHDA and SQIVND (reference sequence). The CDR3 totals 16 residues. Trimming at V came to 5 bases and at J to 2 bases, leaving 8 bases not matched to a gene. The DNA for the CDR3 is TGTGCCAGTAGTCCCGAGCGGGAGAGGCCCTACAATGAGCAGTTCTTC. Amino acid sequence: CASSPERERPYNEQFF.

The chain couples TRBV27 to TRBJ2-1; D is possibly TRBD2 (6 bases). CDR3 size: 13 residues. Trimming took 7 bases from V and 9 from J, leaving 16 bases between them. Germline V gene sequence: CDR1 MNHEY, CDR2 SMNVEV (reference sequence). The CDR3 coding sequence is TGTGCCAGCACCGTAGGGACTTGGGGTGAGCAGTTCTTC. Amino acid sequence: CASTVGTWGEQFF.

There are a few counts of this clone. The V call is TRBV6-6, the J call TRBJ2-7; 8 nucleotides line up with TRBD1. The CDR3 has 13 amino acids. After removal of 6 bases from V and 2 bases from J, the junction contained 3 bases not matched to a gene. Germline CDR1 reads MNHNY; CDR2 reads SVGAGI (reference sequence). CDR3 sequence (DNA): TGTGCCAGCAGGGGGACAGGCCCCTACGAGCAGTACTTC. It encodes CASRGTGPYEQYF.

The chain links TRBV5-1 to TRBJ2-7; weak D call: TRBD1 (7 bases). CDR1 and CDR2 from the germline V gene are SGHRS and YFSETQ. The CDR3 contains 15 residues. The V end was cut by 4 bases, the J end by 5 bases, with 19 bases between. CDR3 protein: CASSRGTAPEDEQYF. The CDR3 DNA sequence: TGCGCCAGCAGCCGCGGGACAGCACCTGAAGACGAGCAGTACTTC.

V and J are TRBV7-9 and TRBJ2-1, with D perhaps TRBD1 (5 bases). V was pared by 3 bases and J by 3 bases, with 9 bases between. The CDR3 runs to 14 residues. Germline loops: CDR1 SEHNR, CDR2 FQNEAQ (reference sequence). CDR3 in amino acids: CASSFGQGYNEQFF. CDR3 bases: TGTGCCAGCAGCTTCGGGCAGGGCTACAATGAGCAGTTCTTC.

The genes are TRBV14 and TRBJ2-7, with D maybe TRBD2 (5 bases). CDR3 size: 14 residues. V was pared by 4 bases and J by 2 bases, with 12 bases between. Germline V gene sequence: CDR1 SGHDN, CDR2 FVKESK. Written as DNA, the CDR3 is TGTGCCAGCAGCCCCTTAGGGAGCCCCTACGAGCAGTACTTC. Encoded protein: CASSPLGSPYEQYF.

The J gene is TRBJ2-1, the V gene TRBV10-3, with 9 bases aligning to TRBD2. Trimming cost V 0 bases and J 10 bases; bases outside gene matches: 4. The V gene's germline CDR1 is ENHRY and CDR2 SYGVKD. The CDR3 loop spans 14 amino acids. CDR3 loop: CAISESGAGGEQFF. CDR3 nucleotide sequence: TGTGCCATCAGTGAGTCAGGGGCGGGAGGGGAGCAGTTCTTC.

The chain employs TRBV19 and TRBJ1-1, with 8 bases aligning to TRBD1. Germline loops: CDR1 LNHDA, CDR2 SQIVND (reference sequence). V trimming: 4 bases; J trimming: 3 bases; junction bases outside the gene matches: 4. CDR3 length: 14 residues. CDR3 DNA: TGTGCCAGTAGTAAGACAGGGGCGTACACTGAAGCTTTCTTT. It encodes CASSKTGAYTEAFF. The full variable domain, rest sourced from reference TRBV19 and TRBJ1-1, is DGGITQSPKYLFRKEGQNVTLSCEQNLNHDAMYWYRQDPGQGLRLIYYSQIVNDFQKGDIAEGYSVSREKKESFPLTVTSAQKNPTAFYLCASSKTGAYTEAFFGQGTRLTVV.

This CDR3 reads CASSATGSPADTQYF. CDR3 DNA sequence: TGTGCCAGCAGTGCCACGGGTAGCCCGGCAGATACGCAGTATTTT. J is TRBJ2-3 and V is TRBV2; D call uncertain. Trimming removed 4 bases at V and 4 bases at J, with 15 bases between. Germline loops: CDR1 SNHLY, CDR2 FYNNEI. This CDR3 region has 15 residues.

The chain recombines TRBV28 with TRBJ2-3, with 8 bases identical to TRBD1. After removal of 8 bases from V and 3 bases from J, the junction contained 4 bases not matched to a gene. Germline-derived CDR1 and CDR2 are MDHEN and SYDVKM. The CDR3 spans 13 residues. CDR3 sequence (DNA): TGTGCCAGCTGGACAGGGCGGACAGATACGCAGTATTTT. The encoded protein is CASWTGRTDTQYF.

The CDR3 DNA is TGTGCCAGCACCGCCTCCGGAGTAATGAACACTGAAGCTTTCTTT. This encodes CASTASGVMNTEAFF. The gene calls are TRBV28 and TRBJ1-1; D unresolved. CDR3 size: 15 residues. Per germline, CDR1 MDHEN and CDR2 SYDVKM. The ends were cut back, 7 bases at V and 0 bases at J, with 15 bases in the middle.

This chain uses TRBV9 with TRBJ2-1; TRBD2 aligns across 7 bases. There are 15 residues in the CDR3. CDR1 is SGDLS, CDR2 YYNGEE, per germline. J was trimmed by 9 bases and V by 3 bases; bases with no gene match: 12. Here the CDR3 DNA reads TGTGCCAGCAGCGCTTCGGGGGGACCAGGGATTGAGCAGTTCTTC. It translates to CASSASGGPGIEQFF.

The rearrangement joins TRBV6-5 to TRBJ2-7; the match to TRBD2 covers 8 bases. Germline V gene data show CDR1 as MNHEY and CDR2 as SVGAGI. The CDR3 extends over 14 amino acids. The ends lost 4 bases at V and 5 bases at J; junction bases unmatched: 7. As DNA, the CDR3 is TGTGCCAGCAGTTCGACGGGGGGGCGCGACGAGCAGTACTTC. This translates into CASSSTGGRDEQYF.

The chain uses TRBV10-1 and TRBJ1-2; D unresolved. V was shortened by 6 bases and J by 2 bases, with 10 bases between the two germline ends. The germline gives CDR1 WNHNN, CDR2 SYGVQD (reference sequence). There are 13 residues in the CDR3. CDR3 amino acids: CASSLLANYGYTF. CDR3 coding DNA: TGCGCCAGCAGCCTTCTTGCGAACTATGGCTACACCTTC.

DNA of the CDR3: TGCGCCAGCAGCTTGTACCCGGGGCTAGCGGGGGATACGCAGTATTTT. This codes for CASSLYPGLAGDTQYF. The chain uses TRBV5-1 and TRBJ2-3; TRBD2 aligns across 9 bases. The CDR3 runs 16 residues. V shed 1 base, J shed 6 bases, and the junction held 9 bases outside the gene matches. Germline-derived CDR1 and CDR2 are SGHRS and YFSETQ.

J is TRBJ2-2 and V is TRBV7-3, with 14 bases aligning to TRBD2. V gave up 1 base and J gave up 2 bases; unmatched junction bases: 3. Germline V lookup: CDR1 SGHTA, CDR2 FQGTGA. This CDR3 is built from 18 residues. Here the CDR3 reads CASSLIGLAGGNTGELFF. The CDR3 coding sequence is TGTGCCAGCAGCTTAATTGGACTAGCGGGAGGAAACACCGGGGAGCTGTTTTTT.

V usage is TRBV10-3 and J usage is TRBJ2-7, with 7 nucleotides matching TRBD2. The CDR3 totals 14 residues. Losses at the gene ends were 7 bases for V and 0 bases for J; bases not matched to a gene: 6. The germline V gene has CDR1 ENHRY and CDR2 SYGVKD. CDR3 loop: CAITSGRGSYEQYF. In nucleotides, the CDR3 is TGTGCCATCACCTCGGGGAGGGGCTCCTACGAGCAGTACTTC.

The chain carries TRBV11-3 and TRBJ2-3; TRBD1 matches at 8 bases. The CDR3 is 14 residues long. V lost 5 bases to trimming and J lost 6 bases; unmatched junction nucleotides: 7. Germline V gene data show CDR1 as SGHNT and CDR2 as YENEEA. The CDR3 coding sequence is TGTGCCAGCAGCCTAGGGCAGGGGGCTGATACGCAGTATTTT. It yields the protein CASSLGQGADTQYF.

This rearrangement joins TRBV28 to TRBJ2-1, with D possibly TRBD1 on 6 matching bases. CDR3 length: 16 residues. The V gene's germline CDR1 is MDHEN and CDR2 SYDVKM. The V gene lost 5 bases and the J gene lost 2 bases, with 16 bases spanning the gap. The CDR3 loop reads CASSAQDSKTYNEQFF. In DNA form, the CDR3 reads TGTGCCAGCAGTGCCCAGGACAGTAAAACCTACAATGAGCAGTTCTTC.

This chain joins TRBV4-2 and TRBJ2-7, with TRBD1 matching 9 bases. The CDR3 is 15 amino acids. V lost 1 base and J lost 4; bases outside the gene matches: 5. Germline V lookup: CDR1 LGHNA, CDR2 YNFKEQ. The CDR3 region has the DNA TGTGCCAGCAGCCAAGGCGGGACAGGGACTTACGAGCAGTACTTC. Its translation: CASSQGGTGTYEQYF.

V is TRBV4-1 and J is TRBJ2-3; no reliable D call. V lost 3 bases and J 6 bases, leaving 7 bases between the germline ends. CDR1 MGHRA and CDR2 YSYEKL come from the germline V gene. This CDR3 has 12 residues. The CDR3 nucleotides read TGCGCCAGCAGCCATCCCGGGGATACGCAGTATTTT. It specifies CASSHPGDTQYF.

Points on this clone: Within the sample, other DNA sequences also encode this same CDR3. The chain combines TRBV6-1 with TRBJ2-7, with TRBD1 matching 10 bases. Per germline, CDR1 MNHNS and CDR2 SASEGT. The J segment lost 2 bases and the V segment lost 6 bases, leaving 4 bases of the junction unmatched. The CDR3 extends over 14 amino acids. The CDR3 loop reads CASRRDRGPYEQYF. The CDR3 DNA reads as TGTGCCAGCAGGAGGGACAGGGGACCCTACGAGCAGTACTTC.

The chain employs TRBV30 and TRBJ1-1; D unclear. V lost 4 bases and J lost 1, with 10 bases in between. Per the germline V gene, CDR1 is GTSNPN and CDR2 is SVGIG (reference sequence). There are 13 residues in the CDR3. As DNA, the CDR3 is TGTGCCTGGAAGCCCTCAGGGAACACTGAAGCTTTCTTT. Protein product: CAWKPSGNTEAFF.

About this clone itself: At the DNA level, this CDR3 is encoded by other sequences in the same sample as well. The genes are TRBV4-1 and TRBJ1-2; D perhaps matches TRBD1 (5 bases). The CDR3 is made up of 18 amino acids. The V gene lost 4 bases and the J gene lost 2 bases, with 23 bases spanning the gap. Per germline, CDR1 MGHRA and CDR2 YSYEKL. CDR3 DNA sequence: TGCGCCAGCAGCCTAGGAGGGGACCGGTATGGGTCCAACTATGGCTACACCTTC. Protein: CASSLGGDRYGSNYGYTF.